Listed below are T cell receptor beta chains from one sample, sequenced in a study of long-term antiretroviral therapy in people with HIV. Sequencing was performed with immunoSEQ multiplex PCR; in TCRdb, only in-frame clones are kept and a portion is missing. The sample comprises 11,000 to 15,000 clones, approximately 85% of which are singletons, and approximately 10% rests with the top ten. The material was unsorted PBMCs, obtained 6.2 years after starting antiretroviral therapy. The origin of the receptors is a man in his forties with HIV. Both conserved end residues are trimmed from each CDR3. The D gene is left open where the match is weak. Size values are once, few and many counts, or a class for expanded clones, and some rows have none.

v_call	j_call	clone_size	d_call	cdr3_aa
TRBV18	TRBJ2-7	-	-	ASSPGYLYEQY
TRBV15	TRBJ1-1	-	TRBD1	ATSRNRGWNTEAF
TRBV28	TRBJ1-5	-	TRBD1	ASSFRQGRHQPQH
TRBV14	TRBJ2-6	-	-	ASSQFISGANVLT
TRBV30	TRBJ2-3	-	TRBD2	AWTSGRKGRTDTQY
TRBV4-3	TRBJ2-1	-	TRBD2	ASSQAGGRAGPHNEQF
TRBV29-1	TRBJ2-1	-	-	SVANSDEQF
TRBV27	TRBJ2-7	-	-	ASSYASRDPYEQY
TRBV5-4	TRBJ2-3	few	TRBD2	ASSLGGDLDTQY
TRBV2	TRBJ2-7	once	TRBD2	ASSEGGLAGVSYEQY